A single sample gave rise to the 22 T cell receptor beta chains below, sequenced in a study of yellow fever vaccine responses in identical twins. TCRdb reprocessed the RT-PCR reads via MiXCR and lists one record per CDR3 protein. Of about 20,000 distinct CDR3 sequences listed, roughly three quarters are singletons. The sequencing used T cells from blood (PBMCs), unsorted or a sorted subset (not recorded which), collected before or after yellow fever vaccination (not recorded which). These receptors originate from a young woman who received the yellow fever vaccine.

V gene TRBV29-1 combines with J gene TRBJ2-7; no clear D gene. CDR3 length equals 11 residues. In germline, CDR1 is SQVTM, CDR2 ANQGSEA. The V end was cut by 4 bases, the J end by 2 bases, with 6 bases between. The CDR3 protein is CSVVGTYEQYF. As DNA, the CDR3 is TGCAGCGTTGTAGGCACCTACGAGCAGTACTTC.

V is TRBV29-1 and J is TRBJ1-2; no reliable D call. The CDR3 is made up of 13 amino acids. V was cut by 3 bases and J by 4 bases, with 12 bases left in between. Germline V CDR1 and CDR2: SQVTM, ANQGSEA. The CDR3 bases are TGCAGCGTTGATACCGAGCTCGGCTATGGCTACACCTTC. This encodes CSVDTELGYGYTF.

This rearrangement joins TRBV29-1 to TRBJ2-2; D perhaps matches TRBD2 (6 bases). The V gene lost 0 bases and the J gene lost 0 bases, with 11 bases spanning the gap. Germline CDR1 SQVTM, CDR2 ANQGSEA. The CDR3 spans 16 residues. CDR3 DNA sequence: TGCAGCGTTGAAGATTGGGGCGGGGCGAACACCGGGGAGCTGTTTTTT. This gives the protein CSVEDWGGANTGELFF.

The V call is TRBV5-1, the J call TRBJ1-4; the D is unclear. The CDR3 sequence is 17 residues long. The V and J ends lost 5 bases and 0 bases respectively, with 17 bases between them. Per germline, CDR1 SGHRS and CDR2 YFSETQ. The CDR3 sequence: CASSLGSFTSTNEKLFF. CDR3 nucleotide sequence: TGCGCCAGCAGTCTTGGGTCTTTCACTTCAACTAATGAAAAACTGTTTTTT.

The genes are TRBV29-1 and TRBJ2-3; D tentatively reads TRBD1 or TRBD2 (5 bases each). Trimming pared 7 bases from V and 1 base from J, leaving 15 bases between. The CDR3 is 14 residues long. Germline V gene lookup returns CDR1 SQVTM and CDR2 ANQGSEA. CDR3 coding DNA: TGCAGCGCCAGCAGGGTGGGAGGCACAGATACGCAGTATTTT. This gives the protein CSASRVGGTDTQYF.

This chain joins TRBV6-4 and TRBJ2-1, with 12 bases fitting TRBD2. CDR1 is MRHNA, CDR2 SNTAGT, per germline. The CDR3 is 15 residues long. Trimming took 6 bases from V and 7 from J; bases not matched to a gene: 7. The CDR3 DNA is TGTGCCAGCAGGCCCCTAGCGGGAGGGGGAAATGAGCAGTTCTTC. This translates into CASRPLAGGGNEQFF.

This clonotype is a singleton in its sample. CDR3 sequence: CASSQSRDRVGEQYV. CDR3 DNA sequence: TGCGCCAGCAGCCAGTCCCGGGACAGGGTAGGGGAGCAGTACGTC. The chain couples TRBV4-1 to TRBJ2-7; TRBD1 aligns across 9 bases. Trimming at V came to 3 bases and at J to 7 bases, leaving 10 bases not matched to a gene. Germline CDR1 and CDR2: MGHRA and YSYEKL. The CDR3 loop spans 15 amino acids.

This clonotype was seen a single time. J is TRBJ2-7 and V is TRBV7-9; D gene ambiguous. The CDR3 loop spans 13 amino acids. From germline, CDR1 is SEHNR and CDR2 FQNEAQ (reference sequence). V shed 5 bases and J shed 6 bases, with 14 bases lying between them. The CDR3 sequence is CASSPDASGEQYV. The DNA for the CDR3 is TGTGCCAGCAGCCCGGACGCTTCGGGCGAGCAGTACGTC.

The DNA of the CDR3 is TGTGCCAGCAGCCAAGATCGACTAGCGGGAGCCCACGAGCAGTACTTC. Its protein is CASSQDRLAGAHEQYF. This sequence joins TRBV3-1 and TRBJ2-7; 12 positions agree with TRBD2. There are 16 residues in the CDR3. The ends lost 0 bases at V and 5 bases at J; junction bases unmatched: 5. Germline loops: CDR1 LGHDT, CDR2 YNNKEL (reference sequence).

CDR3 region: CAISESTGEMNTEAFF. The CDR3, as DNA: TGTGCCATCAGTGAGTCGACAGGGGAGATGAACACTGAAGCTTTCTTT. The chain carries TRBV10-3 and TRBJ1-1; 8 bases agree with TRBD1. Germline V gene lookup returns CDR1 ENHRY and CDR2 SYGVKD. The trim removed 0 bases at V and 0 bases at J, leaving 3 bases unmatched. The CDR3 extends over 16 amino acids.

The chain couples TRBV2 to TRBJ2-1; TRBD2 matches at 9 bases. CDR3 length: 13 residues. V shed 8 bases and J 5 bases; nucleotides not matched to a gene: 4. The V gene's germline CDR1 is SNHLY and CDR2 FYNNEI. The CDR3 nucleotides are TGTGCCAGCTTTCTAGCGGGAAACAATGAGCAGTTCTTC. Encoded protein: CASFLAGNNEQFF.

The chain carries TRBV18 and TRBJ2-7; tentatively, D is TRBD2 (6 bases). V was trimmed by 6 bases and J by 7 bases, leaving 22 bases between them. This CDR3 has 15 residues. From germline, CDR1 is KGHSH and CDR2 LQKENI. The CDR3 loop is CASSRSGAGVLEQYF. CDR3 nucleotide sequence: TGTGCCAGCTCCCGATCGGGAGCTGGAGTCTTGGAGCAGTACTTC.

The rearrangement links TRBV18 to TRBJ2-1; 12 nucleotides align to TRBD2. Germline V lookup: CDR1 KGHSH, CDR2 LQKENI. Trimming at V came to 4 bases and at J to 3 bases, leaving 1 base not matched to a gene. The CDR3 is 15 amino acids. The CDR3 DNA reads TGTGCCAGCTCACAACTAGCGGGGGGCTACAATGAGCAGTTCTTC. Protein product: CASSQLAGGYNEQFF.

The V and J genes are TRBV10-3 and TRBJ1-4; D not resolved. Germline V gene lookup returns CDR1 ENHRY and CDR2 SYGVKD. V lost 2 bases, J lost 7 bases, and 20 bases lay in between. The CDR3 totals 17 residues. This CDR3 is CAISEHPAGDFREKLFF. The CDR3 coding sequence is TGTGCCATCAGTGAGCACCCGGCGGGTGATTTTCGTGAAAAACTGTTTTTT.

The sample holds a few counts of this clonotype. The rearrangement uses TRBV5-5 and TRBJ2-1, with 8 nucleotides matching TRBD1. Germline CDR1 reads SGHKS; CDR2 reads YYEKEE (reference sequence). CDR3 size: 16 residues. V was pared by 1 base and J by 6 bases, with 9 bases of the junction left unmatched. This CDR3 is CASSLIPQGAPNEQFF. The CDR3 DNA is TGTGCCAGCAGCTTGATCCCCCAGGGGGCACCCAATGAGCAGTTCTTC.

The chain couples TRBV7-9 to TRBJ2-6, with D maybe TRBD1 (5 bases). Germline V lookup: CDR1 SEHNR, CDR2 FQNEAQ (reference sequence). This CDR3 comprises 15 residues. V dropped 5 bases and J dropped 2 bases, with 10 bases sitting between them. The CDR3 sequence is CASSARTTGANVLTF. Written as DNA, the CDR3 is TGTGCCAGCAGCGCTCGGACAACTGGGGCCAACGTCCTGACTTTC.

The chain uses TRBV20-1 and TRBJ2-1; TRBD2 might be the D (6 bases). Trimming stripped 6 bases from V and 3 bases from J, with 15 bases between. The CDR3 is 14 amino acids. Per the germline V gene, CDR1 is DFQATT and CDR2 is SNEGSKA (reference sequence). The CDR3 is CSALTRPVYNEQFF. The CDR3 DNA is TGCAGTGCCTTGACTAGACCTGTCTACAATGAGCAGTTCTTC.

The chain links TRBV11-2 to TRBJ2-1; 8 bases are shared with TRBD2. Germline V CDR1 and CDR2: SGHAT, FQNNGV. Germline trimming cut 8 bases from V and 4 bases from J; bases unmatched to any gene: 4. The CDR3 runs to 13 residues. The CDR3 loop is CASGLALYNEQFF. DNA for the CDR3: TGTGCCAGCGGACTAGCCCTATACAATGAGCAGTTCTTC.

The chain couples TRBV7-9 to TRBJ2-1, with 7 bases that match TRBD1. The V gene end was trimmed by 1 base and the J gene end by 15 bases; junction bases not matched to a gene: 6. This CDR3 has 12 amino acids. Germline V gene data show CDR1 as SEHNR and CDR2 as FQNEAQ (reference sequence). The CDR3 DNA reads TGTGCCAGCAGCTTAGGGGGACAGCTTCTGTTCTTC. It specifies CASSLGGQLLFF.

This rearrangement joins TRBV27 to TRBJ1-2, with 9 bases that match TRBD1. The CDR3 sequence is 12 residues long. V lost 9 bases to trimming and J lost 7 bases; unmatched junction nucleotides: 6. The V gene's germline CDR1 is MNHEY and CDR2 SMNVEV (reference sequence). The DNA for the CDR3 is TGTGCCAGTAAACAGGGGGCGAGTGGCTACACCTTC. Amino acid sequence: CASKQGASGYTF.

This sequence joins TRBV6-1 and TRBJ2-1, with 10 bases identical to TRBD2. CDR3 size: 15 residues. V gave up 6 bases and J gave up 5 bases; unmatched junction bases: 7. Germline lookup yields CDR1 MNHNS and CDR2 SASEGT. The CDR3 DNA reads TGTGCCAGCAGCGGGCTAGCGGGAGCCCACAATGAGCAGTTCTTC. It specifies CASSGLAGAHNEQFF.

The chain uses TRBV20-1 and TRBJ2-1; 7 nucleotides match TRBD2. The junction had 6 bases not matched to a gene; V was cut back by 6 bases and J by 1 base. This CDR3 region has 14 residues. Germline values: CDR1 DFQATT, CDR2 SNEGSKA (reference sequence). The chain's CDR3 is CSATGLVSYNEQFF. CDR3 DNA: TGCAGTGCCACTGGACTAGTTTCCTACAATGAGCAGTTCTTC.